This TCR beta chain was retrieved from a study of a mutant IDH1 vaccine in newly diagnosed glioma. Study context: The treated population exhibited a male proportion of roughly 62%, a female proportion of approximately 38%, and a mean age of 40.4 years.

Time point of the sample: week 11, during vaccination. In every dose of vaccine, 300 ug of mutant IDH1 20-mer peptide was given alongside topical imiquimod. The CDR3 is 14 amino acids. The J segment lost 3 bases and the V segment lost 4 bases, leaving 5 bases of the junction unmatched. The V gene's germline CDR1 is SGHDT and CDR2 YYEEEE. This clone was seen only once. Its antigen is as yet unknown. Using immunoSEQ multiplex PCR, the repertoire was profiled, and TCRdb retains in-frame clones only, with some absent. There are some 64,000 clones in the sample; approximately 84% occur only once, and 8.5% to 9.5% lies in the top ten.

This rearrangement joins TRBV5-6 to TRBJ2-3; 7 bases are a match to TRBD2. Sequencing used PBMCs, obtained from a glioma patient whose treatment included an IDH1 peptide vaccine. This receptor was obtained from a woman between 45 and 60 years old with glioma. CDR3 residues: CASSPGLVTDTQYF. In DNA, the CDR3 is TGTGCCAGCAGCCCCGGACTAGTGACAGATACGCAGTATTTT.